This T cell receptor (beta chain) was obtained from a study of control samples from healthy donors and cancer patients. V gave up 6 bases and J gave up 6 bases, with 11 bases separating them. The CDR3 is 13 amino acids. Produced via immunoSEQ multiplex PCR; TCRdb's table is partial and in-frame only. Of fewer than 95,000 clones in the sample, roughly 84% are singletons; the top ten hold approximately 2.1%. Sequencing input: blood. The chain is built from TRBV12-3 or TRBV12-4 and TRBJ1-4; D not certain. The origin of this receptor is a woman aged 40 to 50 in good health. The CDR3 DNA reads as TGTGCCAGCAGCGCAGTCCTGGATGAAAAACTGTTTTTT. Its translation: CASSAVLDEKLFF.